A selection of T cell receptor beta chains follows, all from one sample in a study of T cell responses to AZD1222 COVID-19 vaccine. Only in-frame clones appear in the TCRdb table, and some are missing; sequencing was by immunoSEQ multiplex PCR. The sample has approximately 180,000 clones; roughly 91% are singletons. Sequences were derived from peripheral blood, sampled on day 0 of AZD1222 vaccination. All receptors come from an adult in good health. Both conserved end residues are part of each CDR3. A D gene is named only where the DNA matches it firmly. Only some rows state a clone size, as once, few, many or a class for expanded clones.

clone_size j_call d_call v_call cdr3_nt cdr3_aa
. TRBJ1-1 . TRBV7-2 TGTGCCAGCAGCTCCCAGGGCGGTTTGAACACTGAAGCTTTCTTT CASSSQGGLNTEAFF
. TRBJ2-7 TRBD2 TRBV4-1 TGCGCCAGCAGCCAAGACCCCTCACTAGCGGCGAAAACCTACGAGCAGTACTTC CASSQDPSLAAKTYEQYF
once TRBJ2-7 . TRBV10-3 TGTGCCATCACCGAGGGGCAAGGGGGAGGCTACGAGCAGTACTTC CAITEGQGGGYEQYF
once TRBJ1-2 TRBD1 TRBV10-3 TGTGCCATCAGTGAGTTGGGACAGGGCCACTATGGCTACACCTTC CAISELGQGHYGYTF
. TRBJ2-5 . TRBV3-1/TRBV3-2 TGTGCCAGCACCGCGGGAAGTTACAGGGGTCAAGAGACCCAGTACTTC CASTAGSYRGQETQYF
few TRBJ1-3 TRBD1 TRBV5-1 TGCGCCAGCAGTTCGTTCCAGGGGGGGAGAAACACCATATATTTT CASSSFQGGRNTIYF
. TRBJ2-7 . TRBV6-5 TGTGCCAGCAGTTACGCCTACGAGCAGTACTTC CASSYAYEQYF
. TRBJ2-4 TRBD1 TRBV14 TGTGCCAGCAGCCTCGGACAGGGCTGGGCCAAAAACATTCAGTACTTC CASSLGQGWAKNIQYF
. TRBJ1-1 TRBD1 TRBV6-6 TGTGCCGCTACAGGGGGCATTACTGAAGCTTTCTTT CAATGGITEAFF
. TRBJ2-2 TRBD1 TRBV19 TGTGCCAGTATTCAGACAGGGGGCAACACCGGGGAGCTGTTTTTT CASIQTGGNTGELFF
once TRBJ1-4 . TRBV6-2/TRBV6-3 TGTGCCAGCAGTTACCGGGCAAGATTTGAAAAACTGTTTTTT CASSYRARFEKLFF
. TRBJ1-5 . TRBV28 TGTGCCAGCAGTTTATCAGGGGCGGGCAATCAGCCCCAGCATTTT CASSLSGAGNQPQHF
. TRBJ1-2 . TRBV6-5 TGTGCCAGCAGTCCTCTGGACCTTTCAGGACGTGGCTACACCTTC CASSPLDLSGRGYTF
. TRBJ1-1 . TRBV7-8 TGTGCCAGCAGCTTAGGGGCCCGCGGGTACACTGAAGCTTTCTTT CASSLGARGYTEAFF
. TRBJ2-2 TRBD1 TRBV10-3 TGTGCCAGCCGCCCTCAGGGGGCGAACACCGGGGAGCTGTTTTTT CASRPQGANTGELFF
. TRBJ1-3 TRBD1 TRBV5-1 TGCGCCAGCAGCTTGGATGGACAGGGAAACTCTGGAAACACCATATATTTT CASSLDGQGNSGNTIYF
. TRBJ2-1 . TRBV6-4 TGTGCCAGCAGTGACGGGTTTGCGTTTACCTCGCTGTTCTTC CASSDGFAFTSLFF